This T cell receptor beta chain was sequenced for a study of T-cell reconstitution after alpha-beta-depleted transplantation in children. Preparation of the TCRbeta library used unique molecular identifiers. TCRdb ran MiXCR on the PCR reads and lists one entry per CDR3 protein. The sample contains about 540,000 distinct CDR3 sequences, 18% of which appear only once. Germline loops: CDR1 LGHDT, CDR2 YNNKEL (reference sequence). V was cut by 1 base and J by 5 bases, with 11 bases left in between. The CDR3 covers 15 residues. This clonotype was recorded a few times. The source was PBMCs from the stem cell graft donor, collected from the stem cell graft. The chain has TRBV3-1 and TRBJ1-4, with D uncertain. The origin of this receptor is a human donor who donated a stem cell graft to a child with acute lymphoblastic leukemia. CDR3 DNA: TGTGCCAGCAGCCAAGGTCTGGCGGAGAATGAAAAACTGTTTTTT. Its protein product is CASSQGLAENEKLFF. Filled out from reference TRBV3-1 and TRBJ1-4, the complete variable domain reads DTAVSQTPKYLVTQMGNDKSIKCEQNLGHDTMYWYKQDSKKFLKIMFSYNNKELIINETVPNRFSPKSPDKAHLNLHINSLELGDSAVYFCASSQGLAENEKLFFGSGTQLSVL.